This entry lists 11 T cell receptor beta chains sequenced from one sample in a study of blood T cells in healthy people across ages. Using a J-beta primer mix together with a sample-barcoded 5' primer, a second PCR was run for about 6 to 12 cycles. TCRdb called the 5' RACE reads again in MiXCR, with one record for every CDR3 protein. The sample has some 1.7 million distinct CDR3 sequences; 25% to 30% are singletons. The sample consisted of blood. The receptors derive from a woman younger than 45 in good health.

This chain connects TRBV5-1 to TRBJ1-2, with 10 positions matching TRBD1. The germline V gene has CDR1 SGHRS and CDR2 YFSETQ. The CDR3 runs to 14 residues. V lost 4 bases to trimming and J lost 7 bases; unmatched junction nucleotides: 7. The chain's CDR3 is CASSRPGQGPGYTF. The CDR3 DNA follows: TGCGCCAGCAGCCGGCCGGGACAGGGGCCTGGCTACACCTTC.

Concerning this clonotype: At one end, the junction sequence differs from germline, possibly due to a read error. The chain recombines TRBV18 with TRBJ2-1; no reliable D call. Germline CDR1 and CDR2: KGHSH and LQKENI. The CDR3 runs 16 residues. CDR3: CAGSPPATWSSNEQFF. The CDR3 coding sequence is TGTGCCGGCTCACCACCGGCGACTTGGTCAAGCAATGAGCAGTTCTTC.

Regarding this clonotype: One junction end disagrees with the germline gene, perhaps due to a read error. This chain links TRBV9 with TRBJ2-7; D is uncertain. The CDR3 is 13 residues long. Germline V lookup: CDR1 SGDLS, CDR2 YYNGEE. CDR3: CASSVDPLYERYF. CDR3 in DNA: TGTGCCAGCAGCGTAGACCCATTGTACGAGCGGTACTTC.

This clonotype was picked up a small number of times. This chain links TRBV4-2 with TRBJ1-6; possibly TRBD1 for D (5 bases). V gave up 6 bases and J gave up 9 bases, with 15 bases separating them. CDR3 length equals 14 residues. Germline V gives CDR1 LGHNA, CDR2 YNFKEQ. The CDR3: CASRPGGYSSPLHF. Written as DNA, the CDR3 is TGTGCCAGCAGGCCCGGGGGGTACAGTTCACCCCTCCACTTT.

The chain recombines TRBV5-1 with TRBJ1-1; tentative D call: TRBD1 (6 bases). Germline CDR1 is SGHRS and CDR2 is YFSETQ. V gave up 0 bases and J gave up 5 bases, with 14 bases separating them. This CDR3 region has 15 residues. The CDR3 coding sequence is TGCGCCAGCAGCTTGGGGATGACAGGCGGGACTGAAGCTTTCTTT. Translated: CASSLGMTGGTEAFF.

On this clonotype: An end of the junction differs from the germline gene, which may be a read error. The chain recombines TRBV11-2 with TRBJ2-7; 7 bases align to TRBD1. The CDR3 runs to 13 residues. Germline V gene sequence: CDR1 SGHAT, CDR2 FQNNGV. CDR3 residues: CVSSLTGLDEQYF. The CDR3 DNA sequence: TGTGTCAGCAGCTTGACAGGGCTGGACGAGCAGTACTTC.

V is TRBV12-3 or TRBV12-4 and J is TRBJ2-5; perhaps TRBD2 as D (5 bases). CDR3 size: 13 residues. Trimming shortened V by 1 base and J by 7 bases, and 10 bases separated the two germline ends. The DNA of the CDR3 is TGTGCCAGCAGTTTAGAACGGGATGGGACCCAGTACTTC. It codes for CASSLERDGTQYF.

This clonotype was seen only a few times. Just one base apart from a much larger clone, this may be a read error. The chain joins TRBV4-1 to TRBJ2-7, with TRBD1 as a possible D gene (6 bases). The V gene's germline CDR1 is MGHRA and CDR2 YSYEKL. Trimming pared 1 base from V and 5 bases from J, leaving 12 bases between. The CDR3 contains 14 residues. CDR3 protein: CASSQGQDRHEQYF. CDR3 DNA sequence: TGCGCCAGCAGCCAAGGACAGGATCGCCACGAGCAGTACTTC.

J is TRBJ2-3 and V is TRBV7-2; the D is unclear. CDR1 is SGHTA, CDR2 FQGNSA, per germline. CDR3 length: 13 amino acids. The V and J ends lost 5 bases and 5 bases respectively, with 11 bases between them. The CDR3 DNA sequence: TGTGCCAGCAGCGAAAGGCCCAGAGATACGCAGTATTTT. Protein: CASSERPRDTQYF.

This clonotype has at least ten counts. The rearrangement joins TRBV29-1 to TRBJ2-7; D gene uncertain. Germline V gene data show CDR1 as SQVTM and CDR2 as ANQGSEA. The CDR3 runs 15 residues. The CDR3 here is CRPDGPSSQAYEQYF. The DNA for the CDR3 is TGCCGCCCCGACGGACCGTCCTCCCAAGCCTACGAGCAGTACTTC.

This chain joins TRBV12-3 or TRBV12-4 and TRBJ1-6; D is unresolved. The CDR3 runs to 13 residues. Trimming shortened V by 2 bases and J by 9 bases, and 8 bases separated the two germline ends. CDR3 DNA: TGTGCCAGCAGTTTATTTGGAGGTTCACCCCTCCACTTT. Amino acid sequence: CASSLFGGSPLHF.